Listed below are T cell receptor beta chains from one sample, sequenced in a study of T cell responses to AZD1222 COVID-19 vaccine. Only in-frame clones appear in the TCRdb table, and some are missing; sequencing was by immunoSEQ multiplex PCR. The sample shows approximately 110,000 clones, about 85% of them seen only once. The material sequenced was peripheral blood, taken on day 0 of AZD1222 vaccination. These receptors all come from an adult in good health. Both conserved end residues are part of each CDR3. A D gene is named only where the DNA matches it firmly. Rows may omit the clone size; those that give it use once, few, many or a size class.

j_call v_call clone_size d_call cdr3_aa cdr3_nt
TRBJ1-1 TRBV5-1 - - CASSSDSASTEAFF TGCGCCAGCAGTTCTGACAGTGCGTCGACTGAAGCTTTCTTT
TRBJ2-4 TRBV3-1/TRBV3-2 - - CASSLKGAKNIQYF TGTGCCAGCAGCCTTAAAGGGGCCAAAAACATTCAGTACTTC
TRBJ2-7 TRBV28 - TRBD1 CASRTQGVRDEQYF TGTGCCAGCAGGACCCAGGGGGTACGGGACGAGCAGTACTTC
TRBJ1-3 TRBV6-1 - - CASSARQPSSGNTIYF TGTGCCAGCAGTGCCCGACAGCCTAGCTCTGGAAACACCATATATTTT
TRBJ1-3 TRBV9 - - CASSVDGGPGNTIYF TGTGCCAGCAGCGTAGATGGAGGTCCTGGAAACACCATATATTTT
TRBJ1-1 TRBV7-9 - - CASSDIGTEAFF TGTGCCAGCAGCGACATCGGCACTGAAGCTTTCTTT
TRBJ2-1 TRBV6-5 - TRBD1 CASSSRDRVHEQFF TGTGCCAGCAGTTCCCGGGACAGGGTGCATGAGCAGTTCTTC
TRBJ2-3 TRBV18 - TRBD1 CASSPLGTGGADTQYF TGTGCCAGCTCACCACTTGGGACAGGGGGCGCAGATACGCAGTATTTT
TRBJ2-1 TRBV6-2/TRBV6-3 - TRBD1 CASSPGTGDMDEQFF TGTGCCAGCAGCCCCGGGACAGGGGATATGGATGAGCAGTTCTTC
TRBJ1-6 TRBV6-4 - - CASSETDNSPLHF TGTGCCAGCAGTGAGACAGATAATTCACCCCTCCACTTT
TRBJ1-5 TRBV28 - - CASSELGLNQPQHF TGTGCCAGCAGTGAACTGGGGCTCAATCAGCCCCAGCATTTT
TRBJ1-6 TRBV19 - - CASKPGLVNSPLHF TGTGCCAGTAAACCCGGACTGGTAAATTCACCCCTCCACTTT
TRBJ2-1 TRBV4-1 - TRBD2 CASSPLPGGASYNEQFF TGCGCCAGCAGCCCCCTTCCGGGGGGGGCCTCCTACAATGAGCAGTTCTTC
TRBJ2-3 TRBV5-1 - TRBD2 CASSLGLAVDTQYF TGCGCCAGCAGCTTGGGACTAGCGGTGGATACGCAGTATTTT
TRBJ1-5 TRBV4-1 - - CASSQEGEIQPQHF TGCGCCAGCAGCCAAGAGGGGGAGATTCAGCCCCAGCATTTT
TRBJ2-5 TRBV9 - TRBD2 CASSADSGGDETQYF TGTGCCAGCAGCGCCGATAGCGGGGGGGACGAGACCCAGTACTTC
TRBJ2-7 TRBV7-9 - - CASSLVRGYEQYF TGTGCCAGCAGCTTAGTAAGGGGCTACGAGCAGTACTTC
TRBJ2-3 TRBV7-8 once TRBD1 CASSLGGQGRDTQYF TGTGCCAGCAGCTTAGGGGGACAGGGGCGGGATACGCAGTATTTT
TRBJ2-3 TRBV19 - - CASSIRPGAGVDTQYF TGTGCCAGTAGTATACGCCCGGGGGCGGGGGTAGATACGCAGTATTTT
TRBJ1-5 TRBV18 once - CASSPSGANQPQHF TGTGCCAGCTCACCCTCGGGGGCCAATCAGCCCCAGCATTTT
TRBJ1-1 TRBV19 - - CASSISAGLQNTEAFF TGTGCCAGTAGTATCTCCGCGGGACTGCAGAACACTGAAGCTTTCTTT
TRBJ1-2 TRBV7-2 - TRBD1 CASSRDRGEDGYTF TGTGCCAGCAGCCGGGACAGGGGAGAAGATGGCTACACCTTC
TRBJ2-5 TRBV11-1 - - CASTPWGQETQYF TGTGCCAGCACCCCCTGGGGCCAAGAGACCCAGTACTTC
TRBJ2-5 TRBV29-1 - - CSVHGFSQETQYF TGCAGCGTTCATGGGTTTTCACAAGAGACCCAGTACTTC
TRBJ2-2 TRBV11-2 - - CASSLESRQGGLELFF TGTGCCAGCAGCTTAGAGAGTAGGCAGGGGGGTTTGGAGCTGTTTTTT
TRBJ1-6 TRBV11-2 - - CASSLRVNGSPLHF TGTGCCAGCAGCTTACGGGTGAACGGGTCACCCCTCCACTTT
TRBJ2-2 TRBV28 - TRBD1 CASSPLRPQGGLVTGELFF TGTGCCAGCAGTCCTTTGCGCCCCCAAGGGGGCTTGGTAACCGGGGAGCTGTTTTTT
TRBJ2-3 TRBV4-3 - - CASSQDRGTWGDTQYF TGCGCCAGCAGCCAAGATCGGGGAACTTGGGGAGATACGCAGTATTTT
TRBJ2-1 TRBV7-6 - TRBD1 CASSPKQGLNYNEQFF TGTGCCAGCAGCCCTAAACAGGGGCTAAACTACAATGAGCAGTTCTTC
TRBJ2-2 TRBV9 - - CASSVRGVLTGELFF TGTGCCAGCAGCGTACGGGGCGTCCTGACCGGGGAGCTGTTTTTT
TRBJ1-2 TRBV5-1 - TRBD1 CASSYYGTGYPNGYTF TGCGCCAGCAGCTACTATGGGACAGGGTACCCAAATGGCTACACCTTC
TRBJ1-1 TRBV7-2 - - CASSPTRGAGIEAFF TGTGCCAGCAGCCCCACCCGTGGAGCAGGAATAGAAGCTTTCTTT
TRBJ1-6 TRBV19 - - CASSIRSDNSPLHF TGTGCCAGTAGTATACGCAGCGATAATTCACCCCTCCACTTT
TRBJ1-1 TRBV12-3/TRBV12-4 few - CASSWTVNTEAFF TGTGCCAGCAGTTGGACCGTGAACACTGAAGCTTTCTTT
TRBJ2-5 TRBV24-1 - TRBD2 CATSDGAGGRETQYF TGTGCCACCAGTGATGGGGCGGGGGGGCGAGAGACCCAGTACTTC
TRBJ1-1 TRBV6-6 - - CASSTRSGTEAFF TGTGCCAGCAGTACCCGCTCGGGCACTGAAGCTTTCTTT
TRBJ1-5 TRBV28 once - CASSDGDSNQPQHF TGTGCCAGCAGTGACGGAGATAGCAATCAGCCCCAGCATTTT
TRBJ2-7 TRBV7-6 - - CASSLVGGGAPLEQYF TGTGCCAGCAGCCTAGTAGGGGGTGGGGCCCCCCTCGAGCAGTACTTC
TRBJ1-5 TRBV28 - - CASSPPRGRGQPQHF TGTGCCAGCAGTCCCCCCAGGGGTCGAGGTCAGCCCCAGCATTTT
TRBJ1-2 TRBV6-5 - - CASSRQGSLYGYTF TGTGCCAGCAGTCGGCAGGGGAGCCTCTATGGCTACACCTTC